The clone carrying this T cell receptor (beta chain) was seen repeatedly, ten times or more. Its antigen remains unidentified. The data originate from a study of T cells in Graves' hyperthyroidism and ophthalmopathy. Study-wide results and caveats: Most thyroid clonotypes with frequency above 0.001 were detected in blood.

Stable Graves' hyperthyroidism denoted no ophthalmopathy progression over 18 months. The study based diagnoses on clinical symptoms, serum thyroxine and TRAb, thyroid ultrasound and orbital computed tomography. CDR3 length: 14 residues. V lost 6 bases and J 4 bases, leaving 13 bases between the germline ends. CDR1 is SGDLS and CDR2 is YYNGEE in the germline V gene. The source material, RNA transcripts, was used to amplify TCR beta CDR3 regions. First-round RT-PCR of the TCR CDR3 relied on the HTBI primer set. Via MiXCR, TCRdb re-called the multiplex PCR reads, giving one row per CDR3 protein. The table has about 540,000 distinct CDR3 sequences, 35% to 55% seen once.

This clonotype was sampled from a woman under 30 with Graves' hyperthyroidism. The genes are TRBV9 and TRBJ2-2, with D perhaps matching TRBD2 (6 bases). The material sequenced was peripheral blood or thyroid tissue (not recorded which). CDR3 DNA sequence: TGTGCCAGCACCCCCCGACTAGGCACCGGGGAGCTGTTTTTT. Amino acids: CASTPRLGTGELFF.